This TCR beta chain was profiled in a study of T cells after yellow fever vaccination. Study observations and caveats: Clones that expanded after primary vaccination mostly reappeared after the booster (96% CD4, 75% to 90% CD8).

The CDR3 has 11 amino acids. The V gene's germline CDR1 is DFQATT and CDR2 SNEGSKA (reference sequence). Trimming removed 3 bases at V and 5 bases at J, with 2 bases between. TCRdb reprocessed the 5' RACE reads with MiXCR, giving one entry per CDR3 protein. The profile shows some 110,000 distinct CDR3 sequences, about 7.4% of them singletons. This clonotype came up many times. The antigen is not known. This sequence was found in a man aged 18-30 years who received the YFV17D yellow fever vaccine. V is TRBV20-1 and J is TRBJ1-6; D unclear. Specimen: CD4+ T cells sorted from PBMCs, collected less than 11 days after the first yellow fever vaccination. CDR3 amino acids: CSASHNSPLHF. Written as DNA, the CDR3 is TGCAGTGCTAGCCATAATTCACCCCTCCACTTT.